A single sample is the source of the 14 T cell receptor beta chains below, sequenced in a study of shared clonotypes between healthy human individuals. Assay: immunoSEQ multiplex PCR; the TCRdb copy retains only in-frame clones and omits some. The sample shows about 2.3 million clones, 85% to 95% of them seen only once. The sample was naive CD4+ T cells from PBMCs. Subset noted: CD45RA+ positively selected. Every receptor here comes from a man aged 18 to 29 in good health. Some clones in this sample may be carry-over from other donors' samples.

The V gene is TRBV28, the J gene TRBJ1-2; no clear D gene. Germline V gives CDR1 MDHEN, CDR2 SYDVKM. The V end lost 5 bases, the J end lost 3 bases, and 10 bases lay between the germline ends. The CDR3 covers 13 residues. The CDR3 spells CASSPGPDYGYTF. The CDR3 DNA reads as TGTGCCAGCAGTCCCGGGCCTGACTATGGCTACACCTTC.

The chain employs TRBV2 and TRBJ2-5, with D possibly TRBD2 on 5 matching bases. V lost 4 bases and J 4 bases, leaving 7 bases between the germline ends. CDR1 is SNHLY and CDR2 is FYNNEI in the germline V gene. CDR3 length equals 12 residues. The CDR3 sequence: CASSVEGETQYF. In DNA, the CDR3 is TGTGCCAGCAGTGTAGAGGGAGAGACCCAGTACTTC.

The chain links TRBV15 to TRBJ2-5; TRBD2 is a possible D gene (6 bases). Germline CDR1 is LNHNV and CDR2 is YYDKDF (reference sequence). This CDR3 contains 14 residues. The germline V and J ends were trimmed by 1 base and 5 bases, with 11 bases remaining between them. CDR3 region: CATSRVFGGETQYF. In DNA, the CDR3 is TGTGCCACCAGCAGAGTATTTGGGGGGGAGACCCAGTACTTC.

The genes are TRBV7-3 and TRBJ2-2; 7 nucleotides line up with TRBD1. V was clipped by 5 bases and J by 4 bases; unmatched bases: 10. Germline V gene data show CDR1 as SGHTA and CDR2 as FQGTGA. This CDR3 region has 16 residues. CDR3 in DNA: TGTGCCAGCAGCCGAGACACAGGGGTGGCCACCGGGGAGCTGTTTTTT. This gives the protein CASSRDTGVATGELFF.

The rearrangement links TRBV11-1 to TRBJ1-3, with unresolved D. The CDR3 is made up of 15 amino acids. Germline values: CDR1 SGHAT, CDR2 FQDESV (reference sequence). V gave up 5 bases and J gave up 0 bases, with 11 bases separating them. The CDR3 loop is CASSRGRVSGNTIYF. The CDR3 bases are TGTGCCAGCAGCCGAGGACGGGTCTCTGGAAACACCATATATTTT.

The CDR3 region is CASSPGQALHGYTF. In DNA, the CDR3 is TGTGCCAGCAGCCCTGGACAGGCCTTGCATGGCTACACCTTC. This rearrangement joins TRBV7-9 to TRBJ1-2; the match to TRBD1 covers 7 bases. Germline loops: CDR1 SEHNR, CDR2 FQNEAQ (reference sequence). V dropped 5 bases and J dropped 6; count of bases not matched to a gene: 9. The CDR3 contains 14 residues. Combining the CDR3 with reference TRBV7-9 and TRBJ1-2 gives the whole variable domain DTGVSQNPRHKITKRGQNVTFRCDPISEHNRLYWYRQTLGQGPEFLTYFQNEAQLEKSRLLSDRFSAERPKGSFSTLEIQRTEQGDSAMYLCASSPGQALHGYTFGSGTRLTVV.

A word on this clone: This same CDR3 is encoded by further DNA sequences in the sample. The chain joins TRBV11-2 to TRBJ2-7; D is ambiguous. Germline V CDR1 and CDR2: SGHAT, FQNNGV. V dropped 5 bases and J dropped 1 base, with 15 bases sitting between them. This CDR3 region has 15 residues. The CDR3 DNA reads TGTGCCAGCAGCCTCTCACGGGTGGAGTCCTACGAGCAGTACTTC. Translated, it gives CASSLSRVESYEQYF.

The chain is built from TRBV30 and TRBJ1-5; D remains ambiguous. V lost 1 base to trimming and J lost 0 bases, with 4 bases between them. The CDR3 has 13 residues. CDR1 is GTSNPN and CDR2 is SVGIG in the germline V gene (reference sequence). The CDR3 bases are TGTGCCTGGAGTGCTCCTAGCAATCAGCCCCAGCATTTT. Protein product: CAWSAPSNQPQHF.

The chain links TRBV5-6 to TRBJ2-7, with a tentative D call TRBD1 (5 bases). V gave up 0 bases and J gave up 1 base, with 8 bases separating them. The length of the CDR3 is 14 residues. CDR1 and CDR2 from the germline V gene are SGHDT and YYEEEE. The CDR3 DNA reads TGTGCCAGCAGCTTGGACGACAGTTCCTACGAGCAGTACTTC. Translation gives CASSLDDSSYEQYF.

The rearrangement uses TRBV27 and TRBJ2-1, with TRBD1 as a possible D gene (5 bases). CDR3 length equals 14 residues. In germline, CDR1 is MNHEY, CDR2 SMNVEV (reference sequence). Trimming took 5 bases from V and 3 from J, leaving 11 bases between them. The chain's CDR3 is CASSEAGFYNEQFF. CDR3 nucleotides: TGTGCCAGCAGTGAAGCAGGGTTCTACAATGAGCAGTTCTTC.

The chain uses TRBV14 and TRBJ1-2, with TRBD1 matching over 9 bases. This CDR3 region has 16 residues. Germline CDR1 SGHDN, CDR2 FVKESK. V gave up 0 bases and J gave up 7 bases; unmatched junction bases: 9. CDR3 sequence: CASSQERPGQGAGYTF. The CDR3 DNA reads TGTGCCAGCAGCCAAGAAAGACCGGGACAGGGAGCTGGCTACACCTTC. Full variable domain (missing parts from reference TRBV14 and TRBJ1-2): EAGVTQFPSHSVIEKGQTVTLRCDPISGHDNLYWYRRVMGKEIKFLLHFVKESKQDESGMPNNRFLAERTGGTYSTLKVQPAELEDSGVYFCASSQERPGQGAGYTFGSGTRLTVV.

J is TRBJ2-3 and V is TRBV5-8; 13 bases agree with TRBD2. This CDR3 has 17 amino acids. CDR1 SGHTS and CDR2 YDEGEE come from the germline V gene. V was pared by 4 bases and J by 1 base, with 6 bases of the junction left unmatched. CDR3 region: CASSVTGTSGGTDTQYF. For the CDR3, the DNA is TGTGCCAGCAGCGTCACCGGGACTAGCGGGGGCACAGATACGCAGTATTTT.

V gene TRBV10-3 combines with J gene TRBJ2-5, with TRBD2 matching 8 bases. The CDR3 runs to 13 residues. Per the germline V gene, CDR1 is ENHRY and CDR2 is SYGVKD. The J segment lost 5 bases and the V segment lost 8 bases, leaving 7 bases of the junction unmatched. CDR3 amino acids: CAIREGPTETQYF. The CDR3 nucleotides read TGTGCCATCCGGGAGGGCCCCACGGAGACCCAGTACTTC.

CDR3 protein: CASSFGDRTDTQYF. The CDR3, as DNA: TGTGCCAGCAGCTTTGGTGATCGGACAGATACGCAGTATTTT. The gene calls are TRBV5-6 and TRBJ2-3; no clear D gene. The V end was cut by 2 bases, the J end by 3 bases, with 10 bases between. Germline CDR1 is SGHDT and CDR2 is YYEEEE. This CDR3 is 14 amino acids long.